The rows below give T cell receptor beta chains drawn from one sample of a study of T cell responses to AZD1222 COVID-19 vaccine. Method: immunoSEQ multiplex PCR; TCRdb's copy keeps in-frame clones and lacks some. The data contain about 150,000 clones, less than 95% of them seen just once; the ten biggest clones take up roughly 1.9%. The material sequenced was peripheral blood, taken on day 0 of AZD1222 vaccination. These receptors were collected from an adult in good health. Both conserved end residues are part of each CDR3. Fields, in order: V gene, D gene, clone size, J gene, CDR3 DNA, CDR3 protein. The D gene is left open where the match is weak. Only part of the rows carry a size: once, few, many, or a class if the clone is expanded.

>TRBV7-9|.|.|TRBJ2-7
TGTGCCAGCAGCCCCAGCGGTAGGGAGCAGTACTTC
CASSPSGREQYF
>TRBV7-8|.|few|TRBJ2-3
TGTGCCAGCAGCCTTAACGATTTTCCCGGTACGCAGTATTTT
CASSLNDFPGTQYF
>TRBV20-1|.|.|TRBJ1-2
TGCAGTACAGGGAGCAGCTATGGCTACACCTTC
CSTGSSYGYTF
>TRBV9|.|.|TRBJ1-3
TGTGCCAGCAGCGTCACGACCTCTGGAAACACCATATATTTT
CASSVTTSGNTIYF
>TRBV7-2|.|.|TRBJ1-1
TGTGCCAGCAGCTTAGGGTATAACACTGAAGCTTTCTTT
CASSLGYNTEAFF
>TRBV15|.|.|TRBJ1-1
TGTGCCACCAGCAGAGATCTGGCTACCGCCGAAGCTTTCTTT
CATSRDLATAEAFF
>TRBV5-6|.|.|TRBJ2-2
TGTGCCAGCAGCTTGTCCCAATCTAAACCAACCGGGGAGCTGTTTTTT
CASSLSQSKPTGELFF
>TRBV14|.|.|TRBJ2-7
TGTGCCAGCAGCCAAGTCCGGGACGAGCAGTACTTC
CASSQVRDEQYF
>TRBV7-7|.|.|TRBJ2-3
TGTGCTAGCAGCTCCCCTAGGGAGAAGGCAGATACGCAGTATTTT
CASSSPREKADTQYF
>TRBV7-2|.|.|TRBJ1-2
TGTGCCAGCAGCTCCCACATGAATCTGAACTATGGCTACACCTTC
CASSSHMNLNYGYTF
>TRBV7-2|.|.|TRBJ1-3
TGTGCCAGCAGCCTCTTGGGCCGATCTCCTGGAAACACCATATATTTT
CASSLLGRSPGNTIYF
>TRBV6-2/TRBV6-3|.|.|TRBJ2-1
TGTGCCAGCAGTTACTCGACGGAAGGAACCCTGGCTGAGCAGTTCTTC
CASSYSTEGTLAEQFF
>TRBV20-1|.|.|TRBJ1-2
TGCAGTGCTCCCCTCTATGGCTACACCTTC
CSAPLYGYTF
>TRBV6-5|TRBD1|.|TRBJ1-5
TGTGCCAGCTATCCGCGGACAGGGAAAGGACAGCCCCAGCATTTT
CASYPRTGKGQPQHF
>TRBV6-2/TRBV6-3|.|once|TRBJ1-2
TGTGCCAGCAGTTCCCGGTTGATGTCTGGCTACACCTTC
CASSSRLMSGYTF
>TRBV4-2|.|.|TRBJ2-5
TGTGCCAGCAGCCTGTCTCAGCTAAACTACCCAGGAGAGACCCAGTACTTC
CASSLSQLNYPGETQYF
>TRBV9|.|.|TRBJ1-2
TGTGCCAGCAGCGAAGAACAGATTCCTAACTATGGCTACACCTTC
CASSEEQIPNYGYTF
>TRBV28|.|.|TRBJ1-1
TGTGCCAGCAGTATCGGACGGAAGAACACTGAAGCTTTCTTT
CASSIGRKNTEAFF
>TRBV18|.|.|TRBJ1-6
TGCGCCAGCTCAGGACAGCGGTCTGATTCACCCCTCCACTTT
CASSGQRSDSPLHF
>TRBV28|.|once|TRBJ2-7
TGTGCCAGCAGTTTGGGACACTACTACGAGCAGTACTTC
CASSLGHYYEQYF
>TRBV4-1|.|.|TRBJ1-1
TGCGCCAGCAGCCCGGGGAGAGGAGGACTGAACACTGAAGCTTTCTTT
CASSPGRGGLNTEAFF
>TRBV5-1|.|.|TRBJ1-1
TGCGCCAGCAGCTTGGAGGCGGGGGTAAACTTTGAAGCTTTCTTT
CASSLEAGVNFEAFF